The clone carrying this T cell receptor (beta chain) was picked up many times. No antigen is known for it. Subjects with ophthalmopathy showed a Clinical Activity Score no lower than 3, a NOSPECS grade no lower than 4, and a duration shorter than 3 months. The source of the sample is a study of T cells in Graves' hyperthyroidism and ophthalmopathy. The study, taken as a whole, reports: Most thyroid clonotypes with frequency above 0.001 were detected in blood. A model built on 13 V-J features separated ophthalmopathy from stable hyperthyroidism.

The CDR3 regions of TCR beta were amplified from RNA transcripts. TCR CDR3 underwent first-round RT-PCR with the HTBI primer set. Using its own MiXCR run on the multiplex PCR reads, TCRdb lists one record per CDR3 protein. The table includes 300,000 to 500,000 distinct CDR3 sequences, over 13% detected once. J gave up 2 bases and V 5 bases, and 3 bases lay outside the gene matches. CDR3 length: 14 residues. The V gene's germline CDR1 is SQVTM and CDR2 ANQGSEA. This sequence was found in a man aged 45 to 65 with Graves' ophthalmopathy. V and J are TRBV29-1 and TRBJ2-1; 10 bases align to TRBD2. The sequenced sample was blood. This CDR3 is CSVRTSGTYNEQFF. As DNA, the CDR3 is TGCAGCGTTAGAACTAGCGGGACCTACAATGAGCAGTTCTTC.